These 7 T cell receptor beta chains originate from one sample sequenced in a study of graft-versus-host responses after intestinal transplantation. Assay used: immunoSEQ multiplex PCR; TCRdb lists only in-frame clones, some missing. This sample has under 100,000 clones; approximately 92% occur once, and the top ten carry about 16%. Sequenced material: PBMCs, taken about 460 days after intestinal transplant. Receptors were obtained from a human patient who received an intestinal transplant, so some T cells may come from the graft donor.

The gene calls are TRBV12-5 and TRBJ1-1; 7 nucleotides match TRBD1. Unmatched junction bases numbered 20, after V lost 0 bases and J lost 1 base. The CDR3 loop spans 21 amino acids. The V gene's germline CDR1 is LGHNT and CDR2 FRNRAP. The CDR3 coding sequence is TGTGCTAGTGGTTTGGTGGCTAGCCCGCAGGGGCTAGGGGGCAGGAACACTGAAGCTTTCTTT. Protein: CASGLVASPQGLGGRNTEAFF.

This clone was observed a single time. This CDR3 is CASSKYPPLARDNSPLHF. Written as DNA, the CDR3 is TGTGCCAGCAGCAAATACCCCCCCCTAGCTCGGGACAATTCACCCCTCCACTTT. The chain combines TRBV21-1 with TRBJ1-6. TRBV21-1 is labeled a pseudogene. The CDR3 runs to 18 residues.

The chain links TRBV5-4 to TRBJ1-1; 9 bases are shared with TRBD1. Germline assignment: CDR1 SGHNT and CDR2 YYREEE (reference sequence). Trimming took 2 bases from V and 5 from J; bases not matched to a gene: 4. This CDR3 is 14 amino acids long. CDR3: CASSLGTGWTEAFF. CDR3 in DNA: TGTGCCAGCAGCTTAGGGACAGGGTGGACTGAAGCTTTCTTT.

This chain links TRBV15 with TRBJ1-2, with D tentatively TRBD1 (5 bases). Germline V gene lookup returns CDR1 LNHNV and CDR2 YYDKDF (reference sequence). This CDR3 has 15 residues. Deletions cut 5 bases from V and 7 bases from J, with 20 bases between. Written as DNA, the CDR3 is TGTGCCACCAGCCCTGGGGCAGGTGGCCTGGCTGGCTACACCTTC. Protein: CATSPGAGGLAGYTF.

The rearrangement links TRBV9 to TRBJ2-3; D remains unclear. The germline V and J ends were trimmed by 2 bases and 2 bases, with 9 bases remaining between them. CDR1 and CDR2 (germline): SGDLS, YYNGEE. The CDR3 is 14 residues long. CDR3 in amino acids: CASSVDWATDTQYF. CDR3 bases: TGTGCCAGCAGCGTCGACTGGGCCACAGATACGCAGTATTTT.

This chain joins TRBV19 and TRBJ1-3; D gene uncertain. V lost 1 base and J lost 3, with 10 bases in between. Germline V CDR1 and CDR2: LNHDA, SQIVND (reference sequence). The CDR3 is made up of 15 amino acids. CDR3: CASSIAPAFGNTIYF. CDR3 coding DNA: TGTGCCAGTAGTATAGCGCCAGCTTTTGGAAACACCATATATTTT. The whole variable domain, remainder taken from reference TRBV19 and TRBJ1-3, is DGGITQSPKYLFRKEGQNVTLSCEQNLNHDAMYWYRQDPGQGLRLIYYSQIVNDFQKGDIAEGYSVSREKKESFPLTVTSAQKNPTAFYLCASSIAPAFGNTIYFGEGSWLTVV.

The CDR3 region is CASSLVAALGMYEQYF. CDR3 DNA: TGTGCCAGCAGCTTGGTCGCGGCCTTAGGGATGTACGAGCAGTACTTC. The V gene is TRBV5-5, the J gene TRBJ2-7; unclear D gene. In germline, CDR1 is SGHKS, CDR2 YYEKEE (reference sequence). V dropped 0 bases and J dropped 4 bases, with 17 bases sitting between them. The CDR3 sequence is 16 residues long.